The subject of this entry is one T cell receptor (beta chain). This sample is part of a study of T cell responses to AZD1222 COVID-19 vaccine. This CDR3 spans 13 amino acids. CDR1 and CDR2 from the germline V gene are LGHDT and YNNKEL (reference sequence). V trimming: 7 bases; J trimming: 5 bases; junction bases outside the gene matches: 6. Some clones are missing from TCRdb's copy, which holds only in-frame ones; the method was immunoSEQ multiplex PCR. Among 140,000 to 150,000 clones listed, approximately 83% were seen once. The TCR was taken from an adult in good health. The rearrangement links TRBV3-1 (or the pseudogene TRBV3-2) to TRBJ2-7; 9 nucleotides match TRBD2. The sequencing here drew on peripheral blood, taken on day 0 of AZD1222 vaccination. The DNA for the CDR3 is TGTGCCAGCACCTATAGCGGGAGAAACGAGCAGTACTTC. Protein product: CASTYSGRNEQYF.